This T cell receptor (beta chain) is from a study of cytomegalovirus exposure and HLA in healthy donors. This table comes from immunoSEQ multiplex PCR, and its TCRdb copy is limited to in-frame clones, with some not included. Seen here are some 63,000 clones, around 90% observed once, and the top ten hold 1% to 1.5%. V was shortened by 2 bases and J by 7 bases, with 17 bases between the two germline ends. The germline CDR1 and CDR2 sequences are MDHEN and SYDVKM. CDR3 length: 16 amino acids. The chain combines TRBV28 with TRBJ2-2; tentative D call: TRBD1 (5 bases). This TCR was recovered from a woman aged 18 to 35 in good health and CMV-seronegative. The sequenced material came from PBMCs. This CDR3 reads CASSLTGPPLGGELFF. CDR3 DNA sequence: TGTGCCAGCAGTTTAACAGGCCCCCCCTTGGGCGGGGAGCTGTTTTTT. Combining the CDR3 with reference TRBV28 and TRBJ2-2 gives the whole variable domain DVKVTQSSRYLVKRTGEKVFLECVQDMDHENMFWYRQDPGLGLRLIYFSYDVKMKEKGDIPEGYSVSREKKERFSLILESASTNQTSMYLCASSLTGPPLGGELFFGEGSRLTVL.